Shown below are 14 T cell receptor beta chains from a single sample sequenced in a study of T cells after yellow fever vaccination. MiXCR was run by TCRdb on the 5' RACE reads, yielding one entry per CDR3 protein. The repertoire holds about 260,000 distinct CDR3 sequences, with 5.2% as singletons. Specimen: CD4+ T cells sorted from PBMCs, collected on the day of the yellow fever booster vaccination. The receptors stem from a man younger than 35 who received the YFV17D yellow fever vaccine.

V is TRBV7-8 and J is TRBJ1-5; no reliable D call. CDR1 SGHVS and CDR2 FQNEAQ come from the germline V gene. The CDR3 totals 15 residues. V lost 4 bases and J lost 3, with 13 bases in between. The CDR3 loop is CASSSGGRINQPQHF. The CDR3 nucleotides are TGTGCCAGCAGCTCAGGCGGGCGGATCAATCAGCCCCAGCATTTT. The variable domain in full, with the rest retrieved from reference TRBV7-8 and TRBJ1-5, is GAGVSQSPRYKVAKRGQDVALRCDPISGHVSLFWYQQALGQGPEFLTYFQNEAQLDKSGLPSDRFFAERPEGSVSTLKIQRTQQEDSAVYLCASSSGGRINQPQHFGDGTRLSIL.

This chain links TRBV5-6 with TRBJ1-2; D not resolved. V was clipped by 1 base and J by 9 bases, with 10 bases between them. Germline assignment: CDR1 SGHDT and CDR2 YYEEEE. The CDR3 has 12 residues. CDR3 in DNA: TGTGCCAGCAGCTTGCCCCGGGGTAGCTACACCTTC. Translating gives CASSLPRGSYTF.

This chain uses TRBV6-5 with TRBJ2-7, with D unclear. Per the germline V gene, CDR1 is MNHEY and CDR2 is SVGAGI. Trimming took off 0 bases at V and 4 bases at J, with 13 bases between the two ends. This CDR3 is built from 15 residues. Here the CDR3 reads CASSYSLTGEYEQYF. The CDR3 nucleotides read TGTGCCAGCAGTTACTCACTGACTGGAGAGTACGAGCAGTACTTC.

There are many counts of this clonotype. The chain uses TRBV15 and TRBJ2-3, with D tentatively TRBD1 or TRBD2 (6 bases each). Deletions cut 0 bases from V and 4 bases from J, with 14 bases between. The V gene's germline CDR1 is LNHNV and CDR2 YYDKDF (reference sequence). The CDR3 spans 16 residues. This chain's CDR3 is CATSRESPGAADTQYF. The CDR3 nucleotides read TGTGCCACCAGCAGAGAAAGCCCGGGGGCGGCAGATACGCAGTATTTT.

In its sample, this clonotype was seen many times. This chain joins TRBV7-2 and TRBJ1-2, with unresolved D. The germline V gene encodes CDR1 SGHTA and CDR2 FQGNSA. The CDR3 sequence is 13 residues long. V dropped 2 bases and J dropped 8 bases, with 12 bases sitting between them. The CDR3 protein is CASSLFEGGGYTF. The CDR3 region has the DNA TGTGCCAGCAGCTTATTTGAGGGCGGAGGCTACACCTTC.

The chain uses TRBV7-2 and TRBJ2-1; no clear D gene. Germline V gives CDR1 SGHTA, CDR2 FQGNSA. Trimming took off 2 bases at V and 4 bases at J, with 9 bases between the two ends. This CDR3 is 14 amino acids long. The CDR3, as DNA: TGTGCCAGCAGCTTAAGAGACACATACAATGAGCAGTTCTTC. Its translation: CASSLRDTYNEQFF.

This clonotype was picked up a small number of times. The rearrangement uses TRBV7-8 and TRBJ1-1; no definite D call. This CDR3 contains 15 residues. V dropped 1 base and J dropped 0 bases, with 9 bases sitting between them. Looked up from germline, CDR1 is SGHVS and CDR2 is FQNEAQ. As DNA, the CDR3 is TGTGCCAGCAGCTTAGAGAGGGTCATGAACACTGAAGCTTTCTTT. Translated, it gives CASSLERVMNTEAFF.

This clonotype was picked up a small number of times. The CDR3, as DNA: TGTGCCAGCAGTTTCGGCAGAGGAAGTGGAGGCTACACCTTC. Translated: CASSFGRGSGGYTF. The chain joins TRBV12-3 or TRBV12-4 to TRBJ1-2, with no clear D. This CDR3 comprises 14 residues. V lost 3 bases to trimming and J lost 8 bases, with 16 bases between them.

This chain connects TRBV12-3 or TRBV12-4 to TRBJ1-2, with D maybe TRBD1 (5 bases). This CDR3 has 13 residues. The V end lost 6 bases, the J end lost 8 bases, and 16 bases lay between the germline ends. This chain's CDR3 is CASSIGRGYGYTF. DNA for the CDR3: TGTGCCAGCAGCATAGGGAGGGGTTACGGCTACACCTTC.

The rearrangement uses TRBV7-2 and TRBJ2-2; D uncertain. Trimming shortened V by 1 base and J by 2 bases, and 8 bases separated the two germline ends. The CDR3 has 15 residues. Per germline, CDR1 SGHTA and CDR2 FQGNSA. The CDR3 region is CASSLGRLNTGELFF. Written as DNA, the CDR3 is TGTGCCAGCAGCTTAGGACGCCTAAACACCGGGGAGCTGTTTTTT.

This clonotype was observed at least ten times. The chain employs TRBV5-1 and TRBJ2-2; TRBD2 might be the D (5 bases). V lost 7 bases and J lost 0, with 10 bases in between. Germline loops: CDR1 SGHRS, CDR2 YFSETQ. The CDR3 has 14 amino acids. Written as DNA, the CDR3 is TGCGCCAGCCGGGGAGTAGCGAACACCGGGGAGCTGTTTTTT. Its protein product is CASRGVANTGELFF.

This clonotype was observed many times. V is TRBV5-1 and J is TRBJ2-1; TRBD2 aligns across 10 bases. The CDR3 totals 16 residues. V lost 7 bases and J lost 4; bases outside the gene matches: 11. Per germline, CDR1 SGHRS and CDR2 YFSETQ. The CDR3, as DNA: TGCGCCAGCGGATCCAGGACTAGCGGCGTTTACAATGAGCAGTTCTTC. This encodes CASGSRTSGVYNEQFF.

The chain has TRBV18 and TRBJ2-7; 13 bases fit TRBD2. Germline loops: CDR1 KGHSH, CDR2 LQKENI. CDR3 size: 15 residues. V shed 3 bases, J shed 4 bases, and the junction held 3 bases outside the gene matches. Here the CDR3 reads CASSPSTSGGYEQYV. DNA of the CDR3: TGTGCCAGCTCACCTTCGACTAGCGGGGGGTACGAGCAGTACGTC.

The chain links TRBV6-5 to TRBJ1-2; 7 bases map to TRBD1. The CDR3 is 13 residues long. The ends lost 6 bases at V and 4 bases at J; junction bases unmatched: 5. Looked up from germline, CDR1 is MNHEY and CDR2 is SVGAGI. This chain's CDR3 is CASSSGQFYGYTF. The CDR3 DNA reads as TGTGCCAGCAGCTCGGGACAGTTCTATGGCTACACCTTC.